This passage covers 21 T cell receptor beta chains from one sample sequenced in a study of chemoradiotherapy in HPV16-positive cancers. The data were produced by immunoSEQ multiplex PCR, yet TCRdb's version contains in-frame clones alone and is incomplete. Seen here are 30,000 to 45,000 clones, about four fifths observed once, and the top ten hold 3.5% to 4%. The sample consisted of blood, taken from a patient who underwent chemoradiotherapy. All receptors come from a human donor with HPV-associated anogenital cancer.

The CDR3 is CASSFAGHEQFF. The CDR3 nucleotides are TGTGCCAGCAGCTTCGCAGGCCATGAGCAGTTCTTC. The chain links TRBV5-5 to TRBJ2-1; D gene uncertain. This CDR3 spans 12 amino acids. The germline gives CDR1 SGHKS, CDR2 YYEKEE (reference sequence). The V end was cut by 2 bases, the J end by 8 bases, with 8 bases between. Full variable domain (missing parts from reference TRBV5-5 and TRBJ2-1): DAGVTQSPTHLIKTRGQQVTLRCSPISGHKSVSWYQQVLGQGPQFIFQYYEKEERGRGNFPDRFSARQFPNYSSELNVNALLLGDSALYLCASSFAGHEQFFGPGTRLTVL.

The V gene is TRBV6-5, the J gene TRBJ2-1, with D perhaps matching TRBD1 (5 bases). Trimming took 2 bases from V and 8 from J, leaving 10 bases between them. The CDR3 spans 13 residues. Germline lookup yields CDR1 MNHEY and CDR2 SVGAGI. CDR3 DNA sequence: TGTGCCAGCAGTTACACAGGTATTCATGAGCAGTTCTTC. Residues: CASSYTGIHEQFF.

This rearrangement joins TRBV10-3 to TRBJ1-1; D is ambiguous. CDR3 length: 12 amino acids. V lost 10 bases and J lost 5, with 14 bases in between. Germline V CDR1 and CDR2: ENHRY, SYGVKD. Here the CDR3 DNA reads TGTGCCACTATTGATGTGGGGACTGAAGCTTTCTTT. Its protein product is CATIDVGTEAFF.

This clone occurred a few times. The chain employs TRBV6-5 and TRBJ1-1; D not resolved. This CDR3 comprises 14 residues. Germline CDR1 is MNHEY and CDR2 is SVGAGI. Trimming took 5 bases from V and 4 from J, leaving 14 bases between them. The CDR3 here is CASSPDGLATEAFF. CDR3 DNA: TGTGCCAGCAGTCCTGATGGTCTCGCCACTGAAGCTTTCTTT.

CDR3 in amino acids: CASTTTDTQYF. CDR3 nucleotide sequence: TGTGCCAGCACGACCACAGATACGCAGTATTTT. This chain joins TRBV18 and TRBJ2-3; D is ambiguous. This CDR3 is built from 11 residues. Germline loops: CDR1 KGHSH, CDR2 LQKENI. V dropped 8 bases and J dropped 2 bases, with 5 bases sitting between them.

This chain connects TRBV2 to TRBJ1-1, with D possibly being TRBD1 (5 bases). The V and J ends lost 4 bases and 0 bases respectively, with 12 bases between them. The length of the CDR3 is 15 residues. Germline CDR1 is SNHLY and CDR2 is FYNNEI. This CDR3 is CASSAQGLMNTEAFF. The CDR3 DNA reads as TGTGCCAGCAGTGCGCAGGGCCTCATGAACACTGAAGCTTTCTTT.

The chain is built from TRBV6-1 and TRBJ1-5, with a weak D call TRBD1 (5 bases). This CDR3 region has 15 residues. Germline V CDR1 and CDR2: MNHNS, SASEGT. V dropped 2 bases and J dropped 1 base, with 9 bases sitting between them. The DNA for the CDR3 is TGTGCCAGCAGTGAATGGGGGTTGAGCAATCAGCCCCAGCATTTT. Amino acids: CASSEWGLSNQPQHF.

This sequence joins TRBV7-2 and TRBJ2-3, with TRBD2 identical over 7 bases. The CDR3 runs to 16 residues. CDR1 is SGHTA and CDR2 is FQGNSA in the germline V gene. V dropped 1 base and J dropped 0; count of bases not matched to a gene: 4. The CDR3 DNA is TGTGCCAGCAGCTTAGGGCGGGGGAGGAGCACAGATACGCAGTATTTT. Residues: CASSLGRGRSTDTQYF.

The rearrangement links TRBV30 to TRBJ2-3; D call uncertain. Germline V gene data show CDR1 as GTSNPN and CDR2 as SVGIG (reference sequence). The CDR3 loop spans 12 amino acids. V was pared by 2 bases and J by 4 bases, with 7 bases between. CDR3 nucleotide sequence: TGTGCCTGGAGTCTCCCCCCAGATACGCAGTATTTT. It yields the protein CAWSLPPDTQYF.

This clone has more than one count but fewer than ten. CDR3 amino acids: CASSERDEQYF. In DNA, the CDR3 is TGTGCCAGCAGTGAGAGGGACGAGCAGTACTTC. V and J are TRBV6-1 and TRBJ2-7; D perhaps matches TRBD2 (5 bases). With 3 bases removed from V and 5 bases from J, the gap between germline ends came to 5 bases. Germline CDR1 and CDR2: MNHNS and SASEGT. The CDR3 sequence is 11 residues long.

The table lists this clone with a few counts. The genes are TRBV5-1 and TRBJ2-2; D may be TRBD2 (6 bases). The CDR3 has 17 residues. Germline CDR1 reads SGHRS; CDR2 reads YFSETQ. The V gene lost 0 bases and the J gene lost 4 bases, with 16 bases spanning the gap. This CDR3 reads CASSLDGAGTVTGELFF. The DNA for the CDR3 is TGCGCCAGCAGCTTGGATGGCGCGGGGACGGTCACCGGGGAGCTGTTTTTT.

The CDR3 loop is CASSSRSGQAFPGPADTQYF. The CDR3 DNA reads TGCGCCAGCAGCTCCCGTTCGGGACAGGCATTCCCCGGCCCGGCAGATACGCAGTATTTT. This rearrangement joins TRBV5-1 to TRBJ2-3, with 8 positions matching TRBD1. J was trimmed by 4 bases and V by 3 bases; bases with no gene match: 22. Germline CDR1 SGHRS, CDR2 YFSETQ. The CDR3 spans 20 residues.

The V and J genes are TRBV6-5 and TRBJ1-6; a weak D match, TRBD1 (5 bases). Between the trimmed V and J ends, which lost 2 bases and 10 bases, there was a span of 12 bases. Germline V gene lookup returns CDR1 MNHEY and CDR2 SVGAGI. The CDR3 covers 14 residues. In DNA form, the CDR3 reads TGTGCCAGCAGTTACGGGGCAACGGAGTCACCCCTCCACTTT. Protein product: CASSYGATESPLHF.

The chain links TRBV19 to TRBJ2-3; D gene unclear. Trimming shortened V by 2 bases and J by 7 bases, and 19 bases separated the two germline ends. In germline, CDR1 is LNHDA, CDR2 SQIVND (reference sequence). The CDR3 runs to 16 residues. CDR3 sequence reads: CASSIYVVPVENTQYF. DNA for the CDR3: TGTGCCAGTAGTATATATGTGGTCCCCGTAGAAAATACGCAGTATTTT. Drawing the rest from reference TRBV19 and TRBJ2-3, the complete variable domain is DGGITQSPKYLFRKEGQNVTLSCEQNLNHDAMYWYRQDPGQGLRLIYYSQIVNDFQKGDIAEGYSVSREKKESFPLTVTSAQKNPTAFYLCASSIYVVPVENTQYFGPGTRLTVL.

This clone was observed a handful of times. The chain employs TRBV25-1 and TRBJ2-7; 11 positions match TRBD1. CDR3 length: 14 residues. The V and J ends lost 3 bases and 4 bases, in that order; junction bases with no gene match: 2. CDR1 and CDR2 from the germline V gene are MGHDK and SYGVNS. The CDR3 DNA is TGTGCCAGCAGTGACCGGGACAGGGGGTACGAGCAGTACTTC. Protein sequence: CASSDRDRGYEQYF.

The CDR3, as DNA: TGTGCCAGCAGTTACTCGAGAGGGGGCTATGGCTACACCTTC. Its protein product is CASSYSRGGYGYTF. The chain uses TRBV6-5 and TRBJ1-2; D might be TRBD1 (6 bases). V dropped 0 bases and J dropped 4 bases, with 9 bases sitting between them. The CDR3 consists of 14 residues. The V gene's germline CDR1 is MNHEY and CDR2 SVGAGI.

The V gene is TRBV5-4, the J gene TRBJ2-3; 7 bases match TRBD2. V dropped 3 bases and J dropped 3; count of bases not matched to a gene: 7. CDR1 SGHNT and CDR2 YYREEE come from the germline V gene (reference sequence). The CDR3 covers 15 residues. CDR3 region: CASSSPSGATDTQYF. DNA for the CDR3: TGTGCCAGCAGCTCCCCGAGCGGGGCAACAGATACGCAGTATTTT.

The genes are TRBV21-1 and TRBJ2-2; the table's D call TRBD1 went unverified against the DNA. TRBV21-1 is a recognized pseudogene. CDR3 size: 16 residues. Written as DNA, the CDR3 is TGTGCCAGCATCAAGAGACGACAGGGGATGGCCGGGGAGCTGTTTTTT. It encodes CASIKRRQGMAGELFF.

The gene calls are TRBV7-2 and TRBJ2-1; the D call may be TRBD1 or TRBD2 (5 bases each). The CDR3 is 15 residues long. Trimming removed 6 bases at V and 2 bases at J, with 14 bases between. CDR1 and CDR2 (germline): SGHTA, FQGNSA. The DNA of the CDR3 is TGTGCCAGCAGTTTCCGGGACGGACCCTACAATGAGCAGTTCTTC. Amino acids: CASSFRDGPYNEQFF.

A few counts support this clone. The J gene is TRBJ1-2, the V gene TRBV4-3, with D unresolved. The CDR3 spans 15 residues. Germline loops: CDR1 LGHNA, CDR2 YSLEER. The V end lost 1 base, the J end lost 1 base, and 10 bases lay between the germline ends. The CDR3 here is CASSQATGYNYGYTF. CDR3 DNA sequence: TGCGCCAGCAGCCAAGCTACGGGGTATAACTATGGCTACACCTTC.

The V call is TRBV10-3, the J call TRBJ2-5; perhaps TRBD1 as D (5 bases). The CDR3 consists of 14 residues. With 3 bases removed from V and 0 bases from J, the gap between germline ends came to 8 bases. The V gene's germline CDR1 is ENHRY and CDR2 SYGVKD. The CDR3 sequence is CAISEQDYQETQYF. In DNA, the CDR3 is TGTGCCATCAGTGAACAGGATTACCAAGAGACCCAGTACTTC.